This T cell receptor (beta chain) was sequenced in a study of shared clonotypes between healthy human individuals (TCRdb year 2020). General notes on the study: A couple of women and a few men aged 18 to 49 years were included in the cohort. For each donor, CD4 naive and CD4 memory were each run on three plates, CD8 naive on two plates, and CD8 memory on one plate. The study deeply sequenced blood TCR repertoires of five healthy adults to estimate repertoire size and the extent of clonotype sharing between individuals. To increase sequencing depth and limit assay-specific biases, different laboratories used diverse techniques to prepare libraries and sequence TCR repertoires. Each donor's leukapheresis produced roughly between roughly 0.85 and 10 billion PBMCs. Study-level results and caveats: The small number of donors limited the genetic and exposure-history diversity represented. Sharing across a few donors was observed for approximately 4.6% of naive CD4, 3% to 3.5% of naive CD8, around 2.5% of memory CD4, and around 0.42% of memory CD8 clonotypes. Even with the large sequencing depth, rarefaction of the sorted-subset datasets indicated that sequencing was incomplete. Sampling was restricted to blood, and TCR repertoires in tissue are likely to differ from TCR repertoires in blood. Compared with non-shared clonotypes, the clonotypes found in all four sorted-subset donors had higher generation probabilities. Naive subsets generally had larger estimated clonotype richness than memory subsets did. Pairwise subsampling indicated that sequencing depth was expected to affect the degree of clonotype sharing among donors.

TCR CDR3 regions were amplified from genomic DNA by multiplex PCR using the deep immunoSEQ assay. Genomic DNA extracted from each cell subset was distributed evenly over all wells of several immunoSEQ 96-well plates, and each plate served as one replicate. Each replicate PCR for sorted subsets received around 0.2 ug genomic DNA, equal to about 30,000 T cell genomes. Purified libraries were measured with a Qubit 3.0 fluorometer, size-checked on a Bioanalyzer 2100, and measured again with the KAPA Library Quantification kit. Each immunoSEQ 96-well plate was sequenced on its own single-read 150-cycle Illumina NextSeq 550 flow cell. In the original analysis: Because only junctional sequences without quality scores were contained in the immunoSEQ output, filtering matching that applied to full-length reads could not be performed. Sequences were annotated with PyIR, a Python wrapper for IgBLAST v1.9, using IMGT germline references to assign V/J genes and CDR3. Reads were removed for weak V/J assignments (E-value above 1e-6), missing CDR3, stop codons, out-of-frame junctions, or ambiguous translated residues. V3J clonotypes were defined by identical inferred V gene, J gene, and CDR3 amino acid sequence. Percentage overlap between repertoires was calculated by dividing the number of shared unique clonotypes by the size of the smaller repertoire. Repertoire richness was assessed with RTK rarefaction, the Chao1 estimator, and Recon v2.1 estimates of unobserved clonotypes. For all TCRbeta clonotypes obtained by the gDNA method from four donors, generation probabilities were computed with OLGA. TCRdb mirrors the immuneACCESS table, restricted to in-frame sequences. Some clones are absent from its copies; in checked studies, under half trace to an unresolved V gene, and the reason for the others is unknown. Clone size and the V and J calls come from that table; the DNA yielded D and trimming. The sample profile shows fewer than 400,000 clones; approximately 79% of them were found once. 10% of the sample is in the top ten clones.

Healthy HIV-negative adults with no recently reported acute infections or vaccinations were included as donors. Only Caucasian adults living in Nashville, Tennessee, USA were represented among the donors. CD4+ T cells were enriched by magnetic negative selection, after which naive cells were positively selected on CD45RA and the negative fraction was taken as the memory subset. After blood collection by leukapheresis, PBMCs were isolated using Ficoll-Histopaque density gradient centrifugation and then cryopreserved in the vapor phase of liquid nitrogen. Analytical flow cytometry was used to check the purity and quantity of every magnetically sorted T cell population. From each sorted fraction, genomic DNA was isolated and quantified by UV absorbance on a Nanodrop 2000c. On this clone itself: The specificity of this receptor is unknown. There are no base qualities to consult, and no much larger clone falls within one base.

The CDR1 and CDR2 encoded by the germline V gene (reference sequence) are MNHEY and SMNVEV. The CDR3 spans 13 residues, from the cysteine through the phenylalanine. The sequence is cut down to CDR3 DNA, 39 bases in frame from base 1. The germline V end is reduced by 6 bases and the J end by 9 bases; junction bases left unmatched: 5. Material for sequencing was memory CD4+ T cells sorted from blood. In light of the paper, this sample's cell subset or site label describes: CD45RA-negative fraction. The receptor was isolated from a man in his thirties or forties in good health. The sequence joins TRBV27 to TRBJ2-1, with 10 bases matching TRBD2. The CDR3 here reads CASRSLAGAEQFF. The DNA is as follows: TGTGCCAGCAGGTCTCTAGCGGGAGCTGAGCAGTTCTTC.